A single sample is the source of the 11 T cell receptor beta chains below, sequenced in a study of T cell clonotyping in hematopoietic cell transplantation. Clones were read by immunoSEQ multiplex PCR, and TCRdb kept only the in-frame ones, dropping some. This table has tens of thousands of clones, about 90% appearing once. Input material: peripheral blood mononuclear cells. These receptors were obtained from a woman aged 40 to 50 in good health. Some clones in this sample may be carry-over from other donors' samples.

The chain couples TRBV28 to TRBJ2-2; D uncertain. CDR1 and CDR2 (germline): MDHEN, SYDVKM. V lost 5 bases and J 8 bases, leaving 15 bases between the germline ends. The length of the CDR3 is 14 residues. This CDR3 is CASSLAGFAGELFF. DNA for the CDR3: TGTGCCAGCAGTCTCGCAGGTTTTGCTGGGGAGCTGTTTTTT. Drawing the rest from reference TRBV28 and TRBJ2-2, the complete variable domain is DVKVTQSSRYLVKRTGEKVFLECVQDMDHENMFWYRQDPGLGLRLIYFSYDVKMKEKGDIPEGYSVSREKKERFSLILESASTNQTSMYLCASSLAGFAGELFFGEGSRLTVL.

J is TRBJ2-3 and V is TRBV7-2; 11 bases are shared with TRBD2. This CDR3 region has 16 residues. V dropped 2 bases and J dropped 7; count of bases not matched to a gene: 8. Germline V gives CDR1 SGHTA, CDR2 FQGNSA. The CDR3 nucleotides read TGTGCCAGCAGCTTATCCCCTAGCGGGGGGCGAAATACGCAGTATTTT. This codes for CASSLSPSGGRNTQYF.

The gene calls are TRBV28 and TRBJ2-7, with D possibly being TRBD1 (5 bases). The CDR3 runs 10 residues. V shed 8 bases and J shed 4 bases, with 6 bases lying between them. Germline V lookup: CDR1 MDHEN, CDR2 SYDVKM. CDR3 nucleotides: TGTGCCAGCGGGGCTTACGAGCAGTACTTC. This translates into CASGAYEQYF.

In DNA, the CDR3 is TGCAGCGTTGAAGACTCAAGGACGTTCAACTATGGCTACACCTTC. Translated, it gives CSVEDSRTFNYGYTF. The chain employs TRBV29-1 and TRBJ1-2; D not resolved. V was pared by 0 bases and J by 2 bases, with 13 bases between. CDR1 and CDR2 (germline): SQVTM, ANQGSEA. The CDR3 extends over 15 amino acids.

V gene TRBV19 combines with J gene TRBJ1-5; D may be TRBD1 (5 bases). The CDR3 contains 14 residues. Germline CDR1 and CDR2: LNHDA and SQIVND (reference sequence). With 6 bases removed from V and 7 bases from J, the gap between germline ends came to 16 bases. The CDR3, as DNA: TGTGCCAGTAGCCAGGGACCCCAACTCCAGCCCCAGCATTTT. Translating it yields CASSQGPQLQPQHF.

This clone was seen a handful of times. The chain employs TRBV10-3 and TRBJ1-5; D uncertain. CDR1 is ENHRY and CDR2 is SYGVKD in the germline V gene. Trimming stripped 6 bases from V and 5 bases from J, with 11 bases between. This CDR3 has 13 amino acids. The CDR3: CAISSWSDQPQHF. The CDR3 region has the DNA TGTGCCATCAGCTCTTGGAGCGATCAGCCCCAGCATTTT.

The chain's CDR3 is CASRRINEQFF. For the CDR3, the DNA is TGTGCCAGTAGGAGGATCAATGAGCAGTTCTTC. V gene TRBV19 combines with J gene TRBJ2-1; no clear D gene. Germline values: CDR1 LNHDA, CDR2 SQIVND (reference sequence). The CDR3 totals 11 residues. V was cut by 6 bases and J by 6 bases, with 6 bases left in between.

The chain links TRBV4-2 to TRBJ2-3, with D unclear. CDR1 is LGHNA, CDR2 YNFKEQ, per germline. Trimming removed 0 bases from V and 7 bases from J, with 14 bases in between. The CDR3 has 15 amino acids. The CDR3 DNA reads as TGTGCCAGCAGCCAAGATCGGGCCGGAATATATACGCAGTATTTT. It specifies CASSQDRAGIYTQYF.

The CDR3 bases are TGTGCCAGCCTGCCAGGGAGGTTTTCTGGCTACACCTTC. Protein sequence: CASLPGRFSGYTF. The chain recombines TRBV28 with TRBJ1-2, with D maybe TRBD1 (5 bases). This CDR3 is 13 amino acids long. V was clipped by 8 bases and J by 7 bases, with 17 bases between them. Germline V lookup: CDR1 MDHEN, CDR2 SYDVKM.

This clone has only a few counts. The chain carries TRBV19 and TRBJ1-1; 9 bases agree with TRBD1. Germline values: CDR1 LNHDA, CDR2 SQIVND (reference sequence). V lost 3 bases, J lost 2 bases, and 7 bases stayed unmatched. The CDR3 has 16 amino acids. The CDR3 region has the DNA TGTGCCAGTAGTATGAGGGGAACAGGGGGCAACACTGAAGCTTTCTTT. Residues: CASSMRGTGGNTEAFF.

V is TRBV30 and J is TRBJ1-1, with D perhaps TRBD1 (5 bases). The CDR3 loop spans 14 amino acids. The V and J ends lost 3 bases and 4 bases respectively, with 15 bases between them. Germline V CDR1 and CDR2: GTSNPN, SVGIG (reference sequence). The CDR3 region is CAWSVGRGRTEAFF. The CDR3, as DNA: TGTGCCTGGAGCGTAGGGCGGGGACGCACTGAAGCTTTCTTT.